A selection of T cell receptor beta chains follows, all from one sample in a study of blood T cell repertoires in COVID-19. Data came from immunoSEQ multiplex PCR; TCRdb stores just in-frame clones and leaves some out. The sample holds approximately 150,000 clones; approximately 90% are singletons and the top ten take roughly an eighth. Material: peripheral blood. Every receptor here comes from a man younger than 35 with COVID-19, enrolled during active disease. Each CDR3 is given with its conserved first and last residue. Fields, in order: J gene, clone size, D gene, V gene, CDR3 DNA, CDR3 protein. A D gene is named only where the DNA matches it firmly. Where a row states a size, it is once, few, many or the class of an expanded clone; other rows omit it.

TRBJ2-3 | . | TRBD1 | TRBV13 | TGTGCCAGCAGCTTAGGTTCGACAGGGGGCTTGACAGATACGCAGTATTTT | CASSLGSTGGLTDTQYF
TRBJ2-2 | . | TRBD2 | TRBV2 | TGTGCCAGCAGTACTCTAGCGGGAGGGACGGGGAACACCGGGGAGCTGTTTTTT | CASSTLAGGTGNTGELFF
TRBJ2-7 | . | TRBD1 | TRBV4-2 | TGTGCCAGCAGCCAAGAGCCGGGACAGGGGTTCTACGAGCAGTACTTC | CASSQEPGQGFYEQYF
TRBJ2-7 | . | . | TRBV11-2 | TGTGCCAGCAGCCCCGGACTCCAGACCTACGAGCAGTACTTC | CASSPGLQTYEQYF
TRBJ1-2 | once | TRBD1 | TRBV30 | TGTGCCTGGAGTCTTTACTGGACAGGATATAACTATGGCTACACCTTC | CAWSLYWTGYNYGYTF
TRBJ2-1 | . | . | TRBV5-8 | TGTGCCAGCAGCTCTTTAGTAAGCTACAATGAGCAGTTCTTC | CASSSLVSYNEQFF
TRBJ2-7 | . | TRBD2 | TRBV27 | TGTGCCAGCAGTTCAATAGCCCTAGCGGGATTGGACGAGCAGTACTTC | CASSSIALAGLDEQYF
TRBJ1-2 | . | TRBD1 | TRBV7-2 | TGTGCCAGCAGCCTAGGACAGGGGCACTATGGCTACACCTTC | CASSLGQGHYGYTF
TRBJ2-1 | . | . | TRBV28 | TGTGCCAGCAGTTTCCCCGACTTTAAACAGGGCGGGGGCAATGAGCAGTTCTTC | CASSFPDFKQGGGNEQFF
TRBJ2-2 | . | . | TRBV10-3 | TGTGCCATTGGGACTCTGGACACCGGGGAGCTGTTTTTT | CAIGTLDTGELFF
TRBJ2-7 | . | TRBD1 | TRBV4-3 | TGCGCCAGCAGCCAAGAATTCAGGGGGATTGACGAGCAGTACTTC | CASSQEFRGIDEQYF
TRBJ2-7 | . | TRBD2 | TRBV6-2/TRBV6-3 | TGTGCCAGCAGTTTCCCTGCTCTAGCGGGAGGGGAGCCCTACGAGCAGTACTTC | CASSFPALAGGEPYEQYF
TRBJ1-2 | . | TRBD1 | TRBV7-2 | TGTGCCAGCAGCCAACCCCAGGGGGGCAGGTCGAGATATGGCTACACCTTC | CASSQPQGGRSRYGYTF
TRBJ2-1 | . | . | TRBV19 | TGTGCCAGCAGCCCCGCGGCGATTTACAATGAGCAGTTCTTC | CASSPAAIYNEQFF
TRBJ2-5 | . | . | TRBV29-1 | TGCAGCGTTGAAGTCTTGACCCGCGCCGGGGAGACCCAGTACTTC | CSVEVLTRAGETQYF
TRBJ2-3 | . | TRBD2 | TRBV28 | TGTGCCAGCAGTTTAGAGGGGGAGGAGACTAGCGGGATCGGGGACGGGGATACGCAGTATTTT | CASSLEGEETSGIGDGDTQYF
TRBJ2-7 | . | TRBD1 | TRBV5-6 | TGTGCCAGCAGCTGGGGACAGGGATCCTACGAGCAGTACTTC | CASSWGQGSYEQYF
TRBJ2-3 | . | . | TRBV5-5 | TGTGCCAGCAGCTTGGTCCTGGCAGCGGATACGCAGTATTTT | CASSLVLAADTQYF
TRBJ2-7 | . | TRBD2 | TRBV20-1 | TGCAGTGCAAGTGCGACTAGCGTAACCTACGAGCAGTACTTC | CSASATSVTYEQYF
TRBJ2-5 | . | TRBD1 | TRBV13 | TGTGCCAGCAGCTCGGACAGGGGGACCCAGTACTTC | CASSSDRGTQYF
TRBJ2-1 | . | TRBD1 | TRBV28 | TGTGCCAGCAGTTCGGGACAGATCAATGAGCAGTTCTTC | CASSSGQINEQFF
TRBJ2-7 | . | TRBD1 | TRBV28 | TGTGCCAGCAGTTTAAGGCCTGACAGGGGGTACTACGAGCAGTACTTC | CASSLRPDRGYYEQYF
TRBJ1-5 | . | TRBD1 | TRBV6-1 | TGTGCCAGCAGCGAAACCTCCGGGACAGGCAATCAGCCCCAGCATTTT | CASSETSGTGNQPQHF
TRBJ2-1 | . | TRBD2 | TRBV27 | TGTGCCAGCACCTCGCCGGGCGGGAGTGCGAATGAGCAGTTCTTC | CASTSPGGSANEQFF
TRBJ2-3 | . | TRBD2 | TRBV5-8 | TGTGCCAGCAGCCGGGGACTAGCGGTCGAGGGTACAGATACGCAGTATTTT | CASSRGLAVEGTDTQYF
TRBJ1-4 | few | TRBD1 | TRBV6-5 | TGTGCCAGCAGTTTCTCGGACAGGGGAGGCGAAAAACTGTTTTTT | CASSFSDRGGEKLFF
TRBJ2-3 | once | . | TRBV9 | TGTGCCAGCAGCTTTAACGCACGGGATACGCAGTATTTT | CASSFNARDTQYF
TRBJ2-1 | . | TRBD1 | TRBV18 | TGTGCCAGCTCGCCAACGACAGGGACGAGCTCCTACAATGAGCAGTTCTTC | CASSPTTGTSSYNEQFF
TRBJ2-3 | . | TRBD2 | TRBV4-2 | TGTGCCAGCAGCCAAGTCGGGGCGGGAGAAGTAGATACGCAGTATTTT | CASSQVGAGEVDTQYF
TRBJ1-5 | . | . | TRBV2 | TGTGCCCTTGGTACGAGGGGGAATCAGCCCCAGCATTTT | CALGTRGNQPQHF
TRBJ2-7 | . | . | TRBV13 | TGTGCCAGCAGCCAGGACTTCCAATACGAGCAGTACTTC | CASSQDFQYEQYF
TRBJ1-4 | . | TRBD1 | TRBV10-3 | TGTGCCATCTCGTTGGACAGGGCAGAAAAACTGCTTTTT | CAISLDRAEKLLF
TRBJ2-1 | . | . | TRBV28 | TGTGCCAGCAGTTTCCCCCCCGCCGCACTAGCAGGAAGTAATGAGCAGTTCTTC | CASSFPPAALAGSNEQFF
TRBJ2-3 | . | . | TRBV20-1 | TGCAGTGCGAGAAGGTCGGAGGCGCAGTATTTT | CSARRSEAQYF
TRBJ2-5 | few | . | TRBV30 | TGTGCCTGGAGTGTAGCCCGTAAACAAGAGACCCAGTACTTC | CAWSVARKQETQYF
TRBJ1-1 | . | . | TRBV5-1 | TGCGCCAGCAGCCCGAGGAGATCCACTGAAGCTTTCTTT | CASSPRRSTEAFF